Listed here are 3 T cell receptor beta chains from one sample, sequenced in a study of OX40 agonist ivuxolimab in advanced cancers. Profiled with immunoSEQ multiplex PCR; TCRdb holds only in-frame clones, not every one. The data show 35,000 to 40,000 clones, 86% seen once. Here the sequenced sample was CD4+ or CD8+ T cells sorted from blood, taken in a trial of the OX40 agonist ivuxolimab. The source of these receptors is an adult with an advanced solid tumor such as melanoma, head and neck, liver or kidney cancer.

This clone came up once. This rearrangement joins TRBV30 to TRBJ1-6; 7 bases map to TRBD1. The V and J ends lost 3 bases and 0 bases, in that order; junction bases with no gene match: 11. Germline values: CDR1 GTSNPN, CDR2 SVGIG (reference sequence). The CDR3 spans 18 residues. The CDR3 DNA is TGTGCCTGGAGCCCCGGTGACAGGGATATCTCCTATAATTCACCCCTCCACTTT. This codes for CAWSPGDRDISYNSPLHF.

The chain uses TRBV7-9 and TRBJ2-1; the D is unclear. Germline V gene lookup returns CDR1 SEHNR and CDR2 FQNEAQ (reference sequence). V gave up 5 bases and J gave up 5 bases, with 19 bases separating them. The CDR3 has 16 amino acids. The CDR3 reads CASSPIGDYPHNEQFF. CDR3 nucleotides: TGTGCCAGCAGCCCGATTGGAGATTACCCCCACAATGAGCAGTTCTTC.

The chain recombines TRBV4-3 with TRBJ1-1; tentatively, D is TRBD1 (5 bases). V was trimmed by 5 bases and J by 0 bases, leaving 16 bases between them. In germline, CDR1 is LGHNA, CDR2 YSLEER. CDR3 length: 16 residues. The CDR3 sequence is CASSLAWDSMNTEAFF. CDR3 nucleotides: TGCGCCAGCAGCTTGGCTTGGGACTCCATGAACACTGAAGCTTTCTTT.